Listed below are T cell receptor beta chains from one sample, sequenced in a study of cytomegalovirus exposure and HLA in healthy donors. This table comes from immunoSEQ multiplex PCR, and its TCRdb copy is limited to in-frame clones, with some not included. Of over 150,000 clones listed, over 80% are singletons. Specimen: PBMCs. Receptors originate from a middle-aged man in good health and CMV-seronegative. Both conserved end residues are part of each CDR3. Each record gives: CDR3 protein, CDR3 DNA, clone size, V gene, J gene, D gene. The D gene is left open where the match is weak. Not every row has a clone size; where given, it reads once, few, many or a size class.

CDR3aa: CASSPRSPGQTNTGELFF
CDR3nt: TGCGCCAGCAGCCCGAGAAGCCCGGGACAGACGAACACCGGGGAGCTGTTTTTT
abundance: NA
v_gene: TRBV5-1
j_gene: TRBJ2-2
d_gene: TRBD1

CDR3aa: CASRRGTDPSANYGYTF
CDR3nt: TGTGCCAGCAGGCGGGGGACGGATCCCTCAGCTAACTATGGCTACACCTTC
abundance: NA
v_gene: TRBV6-4
j_gene: TRBJ1-2
d_gene: NA

CDR3aa: CASSLSGTIYNEQFF
CDR3nt: TGTGCCAGCAGTCTATCTGGGACTATCTACAATGAGCAGTTCTTC
abundance: NA
v_gene: TRBV28
j_gene: TRBJ2-1
d_gene: TRBD2

CDR3aa: CASSIDHTSGGYEQYF
CDR3nt: TGTGCCAGTAGTATAGATCATACTAGCGGGGGGTACGAGCAGTACTTC
abundance: NA
v_gene: TRBV19
j_gene: TRBJ2-7
d_gene: TRBD2

CDR3aa: CASSVDFGQTYEQYF
CDR3nt: TGTGCCAGTAGTGTAGACTTTGGACAGACCTACGAGCAGTACTTC
abundance: NA
v_gene: TRBV19
j_gene: TRBJ2-7
d_gene: NA

CDR3aa: CAWSGGLAGAGAYEQYF
CDR3nt: TGTGCCTGGAGTGGTGGACTAGCGGGAGCAGGAGCCTACGAGCAGTACTTC
abundance: NA
v_gene: TRBV30
j_gene: TRBJ2-7
d_gene: TRBD2

CDR3aa: CARRGDTEAFF
CDR3nt: TGTGCCAGACGCGGGGACACTGAAGCTTTCTTT
abundance: NA
v_gene: TRBV9
j_gene: TRBJ1-1
d_gene: NA

CDR3aa: CASTDSGGTYEQYF
CDR3nt: TGTGCCAGCACCGATTCGGGAGGAACCTACGAGCAGTACTTC
abundance: NA
v_gene: TRBV6-5
j_gene: TRBJ2-7
d_gene: TRBD2

CDR3aa: CASSSRLNQETQYF
CDR3nt: TGTGCCAGCAGCTCTCGACTGAACCAAGAGACCCAGTACTTC
abundance: NA
v_gene: TRBV7-9
j_gene: TRBJ2-5
d_gene: NA

CDR3aa: CAWSVGGQGMFGSNQPQHF
CDR3nt: TGTGCCTGGAGTGTAGGGGGACAGGGTATGTTTGGAAGCAATCAGCCCCAGCATTTT
abundance: NA
v_gene: TRBV30
j_gene: TRBJ1-5
d_gene: TRBD1

CDR3aa: CASSLGQGAHSPLHF
CDR3nt: TGTGCCAGCAGTCTCGGACAGGGGGCGCATTCACCCCTCCACTTT
abundance: NA
v_gene: TRBV28
j_gene: TRBJ1-6
d_gene: TRBD1

CDR3aa: CASSLVLGTGATQVNEQFF
CDR3nt: TGTGCCAGCAGCTTAGTTTTAGGGACAGGGGCGACCCAGGTCAATGAGCAGTTCTTC
abundance: NA
v_gene: TRBV7-8
j_gene: TRBJ2-1
d_gene: TRBD1

CDR3aa: CASALGLAGYNEQFF
CDR3nt: TGTGCTAGTGCCCTGGGACTAGCGGGCTACAATGAGCAGTTCTTC
abundance: few
v_gene: TRBV12-5
j_gene: TRBJ2-1
d_gene: TRBD2

CDR3aa: CASRERTGLSGNTIYF
CDR3nt: TGTGCCAGCAGGGAGAGAACAGGCCTATCTGGAAACACCATATATTTT
abundance: NA
v_gene: TRBV7-2
j_gene: TRBJ1-3
d_gene: NA

CDR3aa: CASREQNYGYTF
CDR3nt: TGTGCCAGCAGAGAGCAAAACTATGGCTACACCTTC
abundance: NA
v_gene: TRBV6-5
j_gene: TRBJ1-2
d_gene: NA

CDR3aa: CASTHGGTASYEQYF
CDR3nt: TGCGCCAGCACCCATGGGGGGACAGCCTCCTACGAGCAGTACTTC
abundance: NA
v_gene: TRBV5-1
j_gene: TRBJ2-7
d_gene: NA

CDR3aa: CASSEGGSFNYGYTF
CDR3nt: TGTGCCAGCAGTGAAGGGGGCTCCTTTAACTATGGCTACACCTTC
abundance: NA
v_gene: TRBV25-1
j_gene: TRBJ1-2
d_gene: NA

CDR3aa: CSVATSGSNEQFF
CDR3nt: TGCAGCGTGGCGACTAGCGGGAGCAATGAGCAGTTCTTC
abundance: NA
v_gene: TRBV29-1
j_gene: TRBJ2-1
d_gene: TRBD2

CDR3aa: CASSLASQGGNSPLHF
CDR3nt: TGTGCCAGCAGCTTAGCATCGCAGGGAGGTAATTCACCCCTCCACTTT
abundance: NA
v_gene: TRBV7-2
j_gene: TRBJ1-6
d_gene: NA

CDR3aa: CASSQWTSGVSYNEQFF
CDR3nt: TGTGCCAGCAGCCAATGGACTAGCGGGGTATCCTACAATGAGCAGTTCTTC
abundance: NA
v_gene: TRBV7-6
j_gene: TRBJ2-1
d_gene: TRBD2

CDR3aa: CASSEVTESPLHF
CDR3nt: TGTGCCAGTAGTGAGGTAACGGAATCACCCCTCCACTTT
abundance: few
v_gene: TRBV19
j_gene: TRBJ1-6
d_gene: NA

CDR3aa: CASSLDSQWNTEAFF
CDR3nt: TGCGCCAGCAGCTTGGACTCACAGTGGAACACTGAAGCTTTCTTT
abundance: few
v_gene: TRBV5-1
j_gene: TRBJ1-1
d_gene: NA